This record looks at one TCR beta chain sequence and its context. This sample was included in a study of cytomegalovirus exposure and HLA in healthy donors. The PCR was carried out with 60 Vbeta primers and 13 Jbeta primers. Repertoires were generated with immunoSEQ multiplex PCR, while TCRdb's copy carries only in-frame clones and drops some. The repertoire consists of about 170,000 clones, with nearly 80% occurring once and the leading ten covering roughly 5.8%. The V segment lost 0 bases and the J segment 4 bases; nucleotides outside the gene matches: 8. This CDR3 has 19 amino acids. CDR1 and CDR2 (germline): SGDLS, YYNGEE.

Sequencing input: PBMCs. V gene TRBV9 combines with J gene TRBJ2-2, with 14 bases lining up with TRBD2. The TCR was taken from a man aged 35 to 55 in good health and CMV-seropositive. CDR3 sequence reads: CASSVARGGLAGATGELFF. The CDR3 DNA is TGTGCCAGCAGCGTAGCGAGGGGGGGACTAGCGGGAGCCACCGGGGAGCTGTTTTTT.